This passage covers 24 T cell receptor beta chains from one sample sequenced in a study of T-cell memory formation after mild COVID-19. TCRdb analysed the 5' RACE reads with MiXCR anew, one entry per CDR3 protein. The sample comprises about 390,000 distinct CDR3 sequences, 15% to 20% of which are singletons, and roughly a fifth rests with the top ten. Sequenced sample: PBMCs or a T cell subset sorted from them (not recorded which). These TCRs come from a young man who had mild COVID-19 (a few samples of this study predate the infection). Cell type and time point are not known.

The sample holds a few counts of this clonotype. The chain employs TRBV20-1 and TRBJ2-3; 7 positions agree with TRBD2. Germline V gene lookup returns CDR1 DFQATT and CDR2 SNEGSKA (reference sequence). The length of the CDR3 is 13 residues. Unmatched junction bases numbered 5, after V lost 6 bases and J lost 2 bases. The CDR3 nucleotides are TGCAGTGCAACTAGCGAGCTCACAGATACGCAGTATTTT. It is translated as CSATSELTDTQYF.

J is TRBJ2-5 and V is TRBV5-4; 8 bases align to TRBD1. Trimming at V came to 6 bases and at J to 1 base, leaving 8 bases not matched to a gene. Germline V gene lookup returns CDR1 SGHNT and CDR2 YYREEE (reference sequence). This CDR3 has 15 residues. CDR3 region: CASNSGTGLQETQYF. Here the CDR3 DNA reads TGTGCCAGCAATTCCGGGACAGGACTCCAAGAGACCCAGTACTTC.

This clonotype was observed a few times. This chain connects TRBV7-9 to TRBJ1-1, with a tentative D call TRBD1 (5 bases). Trimming removed 6 bases from V and 5 bases from J, with 19 bases in between. CDR1 and CDR2 (germline): SEHNR, FQNEAQ (reference sequence). The CDR3 has 15 residues. For the CDR3, the DNA is TGTGCCAGCAGGCGAGACGGCAGGGCATCGACTGAAGCTTTCTTT. Translation: CASRRDGRASTEAFF.

This clonotype has a handful of counts. J is TRBJ1-3 and V is TRBV7-9; maybe TRBD1 (5 bases). CDR1 and CDR2 from the germline V gene are SEHNR and FQNEAQ (reference sequence). This CDR3 spans 19 amino acids. With 6 bases removed from V and 3 bases from J, the gap between germline ends came to 27 bases. The CDR3 coding sequence is TGTGCCAGCAGACCCGGGGGACGGTCTCTCCAATTTCGTGGAAACACCATATATTTT. Amino acids: CASRPGGRSLQFRGNTIYF.

This rearrangement joins TRBV5-1 to TRBJ2-5; TRBD1 matches 7 bases. The CDR3 length is 15 residues. The junction had 11 bases not matched to a gene; V was cut back by 4 bases and J by 5 bases. Germline CDR1 and CDR2: SGHRS and YFSETQ. The DNA of the CDR3 is TGCGCCAGCAGCCCAACAGGGGATGTTGTGGAGACCCAGTACTTC. It translates to CASSPTGDVVETQYF.

The J gene is TRBJ1-2, the V gene TRBV5-1; 7 nucleotides align to TRBD1. Per germline, CDR1 SGHRS and CDR2 YFSETQ. The V segment lost 7 bases and the J segment 0 bases; nucleotides outside the gene matches: 9. The CDR3 loop spans 15 amino acids. The CDR3 coding sequence is TGCGCCAGCGCCCTCAACAGGGGAGCTAACTATGGCTACACCTTC. It codes for CASALNRGANYGYTF. Full variable domain (outside the CDR3, taken from reference TRBV5-1 and TRBJ1-2): KAGVTQTPRYLIKTRGQQVTLSCSPISGHRSVSWYQQTPGQGLQFLFEYFSETQRNKGNFPGRFSGRQFSNSRSEMNVSTLELGDSALYLCASALNRGANYGYTFGSGTRLTVV.

This clonotype came up a few times. This chain links TRBV6-2 or TRBV6-3 with TRBJ2-7; D may be TRBD1 (6 bases). Trimming shortened V by 6 bases and J by 5 bases, and 8 bases separated the two germline ends. The length of the CDR3 is 11 residues. The germline V gene has CDR1 MNHEY and CDR2 SVGEGT. CDR3 sequence reads: CASRDRNEQYF. Here the CDR3 DNA reads TGTGCCAGCAGAGACAGGAACGAGCAGTACTTC.

This clonotype has just a few counts. The V and J genes are TRBV6-2 or TRBV6-3 and TRBJ2-1; D ambiguous. Trimming shortened V by 0 bases and J by 4 bases, and 13 bases separated the two germline ends. The length of the CDR3 is 16 residues. CDR1 and CDR2 (germline): MNHEY, SVGEGT. The CDR3 protein is CASSYSRSAVYNEQFF. CDR3 nucleotides: TGTGCCAGCAGTTACTCCAGGTCTGCGGTTTACAATGAGCAGTTCTTC.

The chain couples TRBV6-6 to TRBJ2-3; 9 bases line up with TRBD2. This CDR3 is 16 amino acids long. Germline CDR1 and CDR2: MNHNY and SVGAGI (reference sequence). The trim removed 2 bases at V and 8 bases at J, leaving 11 bases unmatched. The CDR3 spells CASSYGGGGAGFTQYF. The CDR3 DNA follows: TGTGCCAGCAGTTACGGGGGCGGGGGGGCCGGATTTACGCAGTATTTT.

This clonotype was counted a few times. The rearrangement uses TRBV4-3 and TRBJ1-2, with 9 bases that match TRBD1. Germline V gene sequence: CDR1 LGHNA, CDR2 YSLEER. The ends lost 0 bases at V and 8 bases at J; junction bases unmatched: 10. CDR3 length equals 16 residues. The chain's CDR3 is CASSQERSDRGFGYTF. The DNA for the CDR3 is TGCGCCAGCAGCCAAGAGAGGTCGGACAGGGGTTTCGGCTACACCTTC.

Only a few counts were recorded for this clonotype. Relative to the germline gene, one junction end is altered; a read error may explain this. CDR3 DNA: TGCAGTGCTAGGGGGGACAGGGACTATCAGTCCCAGCATTTT. Translating it yields CSARGDRDYQSQHF. The V and J genes are TRBV20-1 and TRBJ1-5; 9 positions match TRBD1. Germline V lookup: CDR1 DFQATT, CDR2 SNEGSKA (reference sequence). The CDR3 has 14 amino acids.

This sequence joins TRBV20-1 and TRBJ1-4; no reliable D call. V lost 0 bases and J lost 3, with 11 bases in between. Per germline, CDR1 DFQATT and CDR2 SNEGSKA (reference sequence). The CDR3 has 15 residues. CDR3 coding DNA: TGCAGTGCTAGAGATCTGCGGTTATCTAATGAAAAACTGTTTTTT. It encodes CSARDLRLSNEKLFF.

The CDR3 DNA follows: TGCAGTGCTAGGGCAGCTCTAGACTACGAGCAGTACGTC. It codes for CSARAALDYEQYV. The chain combines TRBV20-1 with TRBJ2-7; D remains unclear. V was clipped by 3 bases and J by 3 bases, with 12 bases between them. The length of the CDR3 is 13 residues. Germline V lookup: CDR1 DFQATT, CDR2 SNEGSKA (reference sequence).

This clonotype was counted ten times or more. The V call is TRBV12-3 or TRBV12-4, the J call TRBJ2-4; 9 bases are shared with TRBD2. The CDR3 covers 19 residues. V shed 9 bases and J 1 base; nucleotides not matched to a gene: 19. This chain's CDR3 is CASTVGLAGSLGAKNIQYF. CDR3 DNA: TGTGCCAGTACAGTGGGGCTAGCGGGGTCACTAGGGGCCAAAAACATTCAGTACTTC.

Only a few counts were recorded for this clonotype. The chain joins TRBV7-2 to TRBJ2-7; TRBD2 might be the D (7 bases). V dropped 3 bases and J dropped 2 bases, with 11 bases sitting between them. This CDR3 has 14 amino acids. Germline V lookup: CDR1 SGHTA, CDR2 FQGNSA. The CDR3 protein is CASSFGGPTYEQYF. The DNA for the CDR3 is TGTGCCAGCAGCTTCGGGGGGCCTACCTACGAGCAGTACTTC.

V and J are TRBV30 and TRBJ2-1, with a weak D call TRBD2 (6 bases). Trimming pared 5 bases from V and 2 bases from J, leaving 7 bases between. This CDR3 is 12 amino acids long. Per the germline V gene, CDR1 is GTSNPN and CDR2 is SVGIG (reference sequence). The CDR3 DNA reads as TGTGCCTGGGGGGGGACCTACAATGAGCAGTTCTTC. This sequence encodes CAWGGTYNEQFF.

This clonotype was observed a few times. The chain recombines TRBV5-1 with TRBJ2-2; perhaps TRBD2 as D (6 bases). This CDR3 is built from 15 residues. CDR1 SGHRS and CDR2 YFSETQ come from the germline V gene. Trimming took off 4 bases at V and 3 bases at J, with 13 bases between the two ends. The CDR3 is CASSPGDRDTGELFF. CDR3 nucleotides: TGCGCCAGCAGCCCGGGAGATCGGGACACCGGGGAGCTGTTTTTT.

This clonotype was counted a few times. V usage is TRBV28 and J usage is TRBJ1-2; D is undetermined. CDR3 length equals 15 residues. Germline V gene sequence: CDR1 MDHEN, CDR2 SYDVKM. V shed 7 bases and J shed 7 bases, with 22 bases lying between them. The CDR3 bases are TGTGCCAGCAACCAAGGAAGAGGTTCCCATTTTGGCTACACCTTC. Protein product: CASNQGRGSHFGYTF.

The chain recombines TRBV11-2 with TRBJ2-5; the D gene is possibly TRBD2 (6 bases). Germline CDR1 and CDR2: SGHAT and FQNNGV. The CDR3 is 15 amino acids. The V end lost 4 bases, the J end lost 3 bases, and 15 bases lay between the germline ends. CDR3 region: CASSYGRDFEETQYF. The CDR3 region has the DNA TGTGCCAGCAGCTACGGCCGGGACTTCGAAGAGACCCAGTACTTC. Full variable domain (remainder filled in from reference TRBV11-2 and TRBJ2-5): EAGVAQSPRYKIIEKRQSVAFWCNPISGHATLYWYQQILGQGPKLLIQFQNNGVVDDSQLPKDRFSAERLKGVDSTLKIQPAKLEDSAVYLCASSYGRDFEETQYFGPGTRLLVL.

This clonotype was picked up a small number of times. J is TRBJ2-5 and V is TRBV5-1, with no clear D. The CDR3 has 13 residues. Trimming left V 4 bases short and J 2 bases short, with 9 bases between. Germline V lookup: CDR1 SGHRS, CDR2 YFSETQ. For the CDR3, the DNA is TGCGCCAGCAGCATGGCCAGTCAAGAGACCCAGTACTTC. The encoded protein is CASSMASQETQYF.

This clonotype was counted a few times. The chain recombines TRBV5-1 with TRBJ2-5; the D gene is possibly TRBD2 (5 bases). The length of the CDR3 is 15 residues. V lost 1 base and J lost 3, with 13 bases in between. CDR1 is SGHRS and CDR2 is YFSETQ in the germline V gene. The CDR3 DNA follows: TGCGCCAGCAGCTTGTCCCGGGGTACTGAAGAGACCCAGTACTTC. Encoded protein: CASSLSRGTEETQYF.

The chain has TRBV14 and TRBJ1-1; D remains unclear. Germline V gene sequence: CDR1 SGHDN, CDR2 FVKESK. V was cut by 4 bases and J by 0 bases, with 6 bases left in between. This CDR3 has 13 residues. The CDR3 is CASSPSMNTEAFF. The CDR3, as DNA: TGTGCCAGCAGCCCAAGCATGAACACTGAAGCTTTCTTT. The whole variable domain, remainder taken from reference TRBV14 and TRBJ1-1, is EAGVTQFPSHSVIEKGQTVTLRCDPISGHDNLYWYRRVMGKEIKFLLHFVKESKQDESGMPNNRFLAERTGGTYSTLKVQPAELEDSGVYFCASSPSMNTEAFFGQGTRLTVV.

The sample holds a few counts of this clonotype. The CDR3, as DNA: TGCGCCAGCAGCCAAGGATCCAGCGGTAGATACACCATATATTTT. This gives the protein CASSQGSSGRYTIYF. The chain couples TRBV4-3 to TRBJ1-3; D remains ambiguous. CDR1 is LGHNA, CDR2 YSLEER, per germline. CDR3 length: 15 residues. V was clipped by 1 base and J by 8 bases, with 15 bases between them.

This rearrangement joins TRBV20-1 to TRBJ1-1; TRBD1 matches 7 bases. The ends lost 4 bases at V and 1 base at J; junction bases unmatched: 3. CDR3 length: 13 residues. Germline V gene sequence: CDR1 DFQATT, CDR2 SNEGSKA (reference sequence). CDR3 bases: TGCAGTGCTACGGGACAGAAGAACACTGAAGCTTTCTTT. Translation: CSATGQKNTEAFF.